The T cell receptor beta chain described here comes from a study of vaccination and CD4 T cells after COVID-19. Study information: Stimulation of cells relied on overlapping spike peptides derived from SARS-CoV-2, HCoV-NL63, HCoV-OC43 and HCoV-229E.

CDR3 size: 14 residues. CDR1 is SGHRS and CDR2 is YFSETQ in the germline V gene. J gave up 4 bases and V 3 bases, and 5 bases lay outside the gene matches. Treatment: roughly nine-day PBMC culture with coronavirus spike peptide pools or control peptides (ViraFEST assay). CD4+ T cells of the unexposed donor were collected before the COVID-19 pandemic (2011-2018). The Oncomine TCR Beta short-read assay sequenced DNA from cultured CD4+ T cells. TCRdb independently ran MiXCR on the PCR reads; one entry per CDR3 protein. Seen here are roughly 8,000 distinct CDR3 sequences, around 40% observed once, and the top ten hold approximately 15%. Details on this clonotype: Its target is not known.

Notes on the study in general: Only after vaccination were a median approximately 88% of convalescents' reactive clones seen.

The V call is TRBV5-1, the J call TRBJ1-2; TRBD1 matches at 8 bases. The sequencing sample was made of CD4+ T cells from blood, cultured in vitro. This TCR was sampled from a human donor in good health. In DNA form, the CDR3 reads TGCGCCAGCAGCTGGAGACAGGGGATCTATGGCTACACCTTC. This codes for CASSWRQGIYGYTF.